This TCR beta chain was sequenced in a study of T cell responses to AZD1222 COVID-19 vaccine. V gave up 2 bases and J gave up 8 bases; unmatched junction bases: 8. This CDR3 spans 14 amino acids. CDR1 LNHDA and CDR2 SQIVND come from the germline V gene (reference sequence). Some clones are missing from TCRdb's copy, which holds only in-frame ones; the method was immunoSEQ multiplex PCR. The sample holds around 150,000 clones, around nine tenths seen once. The rearrangement uses TRBV19 and TRBJ1-2, with 7 nucleotides matching TRBD1. The sequenced sample was peripheral blood, obtained 28 days after the second AZD1222 dose. This TCR came from an adult who received the AZD1222 COVID-19 vaccine. CDR3 loop: CASSISRGQGGYTF. DNA of the CDR3: TGTGCCAGTAGTATATCGAGGGGGCAAGGCGGCTACACCTTC.